This is a list of T cell receptor beta chains from one sample in a study of regulatory T cells in long-lasting Graves disease. TCRdb re-derived calls from the multiplex PCR reads in MiXCR, one entry per CDR3 protein. The sample consists of 450,000 to 500,000 distinct CDR3 sequences, 15% to 20% of them appearing once. This sample was shared with a second study, whose subject was T cells in Graves' hyperthyroidism and ophthalmopathy.

The material sequenced was peripheral blood mononuclear cells (PBMCs), taken at new diagnosis, from a patient treated with antithyroid drugs. These receptors were obtained from a man in his forties or fifties with Graves disease. The CDR3 runs from the conserved cysteine through the conserved F or W. A D gene is named only where the DNA matches it firmly. Rows give clone size only sometimes, using once, few, many, or a class for an expanded clone.

v_gene	d_gene	j_gene	abundance	CDR3aa	CDR3nt
TRBV6-5	NA	TRBJ2-7	many	CASSYGLSRPYEQYF	TGTGCCAGCAGTTACGGCCTCTCGAGGCCCTACGAGCAGTACTTC
TRBV10-2	NA	TRBJ2-2	few	CASRTSGTANTGELFF	TGCGCCAGCAGGACGTCAGGGACTGCGAACACCGGGGAGCTGTTTTTT
TRBV7-6	NA	TRBJ2-1	many	CASSLGRVYNEQFF	TGTGCCAGCAGCTTGGGCCGGGTCTACAATGAGCAGTTCTTC
TRBV29-1	TRBD2	TRBJ2-1	NA	CSVELAGGPNEQFF	TGCAGCGTGGAACTAGCGGGAGGGCCAAATGAGCAGTTCTTC
TRBV29-1	NA	TRBJ1-1	NA	CSGYRVSTEAFF	TGCAGCGGTTACAGGGTGAGCACTGAAGCTTTCTTT
TRBV30	NA	TRBJ1-6	NA	CAWKRGISPLHF	TGTGCCTGGAAGAGGGGGATTTCACCCCTCCACTTT
TRBV5-1	TRBD1	TRBJ2-7	many	CASSLGQGVLRAYEQYF	TGCGCCAGCAGCTTGGGACAGGGTGTTTTACGCGCCTACGAGCAGTACTTC
TRBV20-1	NA	TRBJ2-7	NA	CSASNSYEQYF	TGCAGTGCTAGTAATTCCTACGAGCAGTACTTC
TRBV20-1	NA	TRBJ2-7	many	CSARPFTKQGPNYEQYF	TGCAGTGCTAGGCCGTTTACAAAACAGGGACCCAACTACGAGCAGTACTTC
TRBV5-1	NA	TRBJ2-1	many	CASSLVAGHNEQFF	TGCGCCAGCAGCTTGGTTGCAGGGCACAATGAGCAGTTCTTC
TRBV29-1	NA	TRBJ2-5	NA	CSVVDRQAEAQYF	TGCAGCGTTGTCGACAGGCAAGCGGAGGCCCAGTACTTC
TRBV2	TRBD2	TRBJ2-1	once	CASRPTSGRDEQFF	TGTGCCAGCAGGCCGACTAGCGGGAGGGATGAGCAGTTCTTC
TRBV6-4	NA	TRBJ2-1	NA	CASSDGTGVNEQFF	TGTGCCAGCAGTGACGGGACTGGCGTGAATGAGCAGTTCTTC
TRBV2	TRBD1	TRBJ2-3	many	CAYRQGADTQYF	TGTGCCTACAGACAGGGGGCAGATACGCAGTATTTT
TRBV11-3	NA	TRBJ2-3	many	CASSLGGGTDTQYF	TGTGCCAGCAGCTTAGGCGGGGGCACAGATACGCAGTATTTT
TRBV25-1	NA	TRBJ2-5	few	CASSESPPGVETQYF	TGTGCCAGCAGTGAATCTCCCCCCGGGGTGGAGACCCAGTACTTC
TRBV12-3/TRBV12-4	NA	TRBJ2-4	many	CASSLRDLIAKNIQYF	TGTGCCAGCAGTTTACGCGATCTTATAGCCAAAAACATTCAGTACTTC
TRBV28	NA	TRBJ2-3	many	CASNLGASGTVLTDTQYF	TGTGCCAGCAACCTTGGGGCGAGCGGAACGGTACTCACAGATACGCAGTATTTT
TRBV2	NA	TRBJ1-1	many	CASQGLTTEAFF	TGTGCCAGCCAAGGGCTCACCACTGAAGCTTTCTTT
TRBV11-2	TRBD2	TRBJ2-1	many	CASSPTGLAGWGEQFF	TGTGCCAGCAGCCCAACGGGACTAGCGGGGTGGGGTGAGCAGTTCTTC
TRBV10-3	NA	TRBJ2-2	NA	CAIGDGVNTGELFF	TGTGCCATCGGGGACGGAGTGAACACCGGGGAGCTGTTTTTT
TRBV2	NA	TRBJ1-3	NA	CASYPGPGYSGNTIYF	TGTGCCAGCTACCCGGGCCCGGGCTACTCTGGAAACACCATATATTTT
TRBV2	NA	TRBJ2-7	NA	CASTPFVPYEQYF	TGTGCCAGCACCCCCTTTGTTCCCTACGAGCAGTACTTC
TRBV3-1	NA	TRBJ2-5	NA	CASSQAGRAYQETQYF	TGTGCCAGCAGCCAAGCGGGGCGGGCGTACCAAGAGACCCAGTACTTC
TRBV27	TRBD2	TRBJ2-7	NA	CASRGLAGGNSYEQYF	TGTGCCTCCCGGGGACTAGCGGGAGGGAACTCCTACGAGCAGTACTTC
TRBV10-3	NA	TRBJ1-2	NA	CAISEQTVTGGYTF	TGTGCCATCAGTGAGCAAACAGTAACTGGGGGCTACACCTTC
TRBV7-9	NA	TRBJ2-7	NA	CASRQGGTGREQYF	TGTGCCAGCAGGCAGGGGGGGACAGGTCGTGAGCAGTACTTC
TRBV2	NA	TRBJ2-7	many	CASSQGWGYAYEQYF	TGTGCCAGCAGCCAGGGGTGGGGTTACGCTTACGAGCAGTACTTC
TRBV24-1	TRBD1	TRBJ1-5	NA	CATSDKGQGNQPQHF	TGTGCCACCAGTGATAAAGGACAGGGGAATCAGCCCCAGCATTTT
TRBV20-1	NA	TRBJ2-7	few	CSASVRQVYEQYF	TGCAGTGCTAGCGTTCGACAGGTCTACGAGCAGTACTTC
TRBV28	NA	TRBJ2-5	few	CASSHSGLYQETQYF	TGTGCCAGCAGTCATAGCGGCCTGTACCAAGAGACCCAGTACTTC
TRBV5-1	NA	TRBJ1-3	NA	CASSLEGVPGNTIYF	TGCGCCAGCAGCTTGGAGGGGGTCCCTGGAAACACCATATATTTT
TRBV19	TRBD2	TRBJ2-3	NA	CASSKRAGTDTQYF	TGTGCCAGTAGTAAAAGAGCGGGAACAGATACGCAGTATTTT
TRBV7-2	NA	TRBJ2-3	many	CASSSFRADTQYF	TGTGCCAGCAGCTCCTTCAGGGCAGATACGCAGTATTTT
TRBV5-1	TRBD2	TRBJ2-7	many	CASSLVLAGGGSYEQYF	TGCGCCAGCAGCTTGGTCCTAGCGGGAGGCGGCTCCTACGAGCAGTACTTC
TRBV5-1	TRBD2	TRBJ2-3	NA	CASSSGLAGGRSTDTQYF	TGCGCCAGCAGCTCGGGACTAGCGGGAGGACGTAGCACAGATACGCAGTATTTT
TRBV7-8	TRBD2	TRBJ2-2	few	CATSLAGENTGELFF	TGTGCCACCTCTCTAGCGGGGGAGAACACCGGGGAGCTGTTCTTT
TRBV11-2	NA	TRBJ1-4	many	CASSSIRRLRKLFF	TGTGCCAGCAGCTCAATTCGACGGTTGAGAAAACTGTTTTTT
TRBV11-2	TRBD1	TRBJ1-2	many	CASRKPGQGFYGYTF	TGTGCCAGCAGAAAACCGGGACAGGGGTTCTATGGCTACACCTTC
TRBV7-2	NA	TRBJ2-3	NA	CASSLGEVDTQYF	TGTGCCAGCAGCTTGGGGGAGGTAGATACGCAGTATTTT
TRBV18	TRBD1	TRBJ1-2	NA	CASSPNRGGYTF	TGTGCCAGCTCGCCCAACAGGGGTGGCTACACCTTC
TRBV20-1	NA	TRBJ1-5	few	CSARDSSWTPPDGNQPQHF	TGCAGTGCTAGAGATAGTAGCTGGACCCCCCCCGACGGCAATCAGCCCCAGCATTTT
TRBV9	TRBD1	TRBJ2-1	NA	CASSDGTGGYNEQFF	TGTGCCAGCAGCGACGGGACAGGGGGCTACAATGAGCAGTTCTTC
TRBV6-1	NA	TRBJ1-3	many	CASRTTGPGMSGNTIYF	TGTGCCAGCAGGACCACAGGGCCAGGGATGAGCGGAAACACCATATATTTT
TRBV6-1	NA	TRBJ1-1	few	CASSEKQGRSATEAFF	TGTGCCAGCAGTGAAAAACAGGGTAGGAGCGCCACTGAAGCTTTCTTT
TRBV6-1	TRBD1	TRBJ2-3	NA	CASSPGQSSTDTQYF	TGTGCCAGCAGCCCGGGACAGTCTAGCACAGATACGCAGTATTTT
TRBV7-3	NA	TRBJ2-1	NA	CASSLGSSVAYNEQFF	TGTGCCAGCAGCTTAGGTTCTAGCGTAGCATACAATGAGCAGTTCTTC
TRBV15	NA	TRBJ1-3	many	CATSRDLGIFSGNTIYF	TGTGCCACCAGCAGAGATTTGGGTATCTTCTCTGGAAACACCATATATTTT
TRBV20-1	NA	TRBJ2-2	NA	CSASFFGELFF	TGCAGTGCTAGTTTTTTCGGGGAGCTGTTTTTT
TRBV19	NA	TRBJ1-5	few	CASSMQDQPQHF	TGTGCCAGTAGTATGCAGGATCAGCCCCAGCATTTT
TRBV24-1	NA	TRBJ2-1	many	CATSDLRQANEQFF	TGTGCCACCAGTGATTTGCGCCAGGCCAATGAGCAGTTCTTC
TRBV15	NA	TRBJ2-6	NA	CATSRDFSGANVLTF	TGTGCCACCAGCAGAGATTTCTCTGGGGCCAACGTCCTGACTTTC
TRBV7-9	TRBD1	TRBJ2-7	few	CASSPRPGQGINDQYF	TGTGCCAGCAGCCCTAGGCCCGGACAGGGTATCAACGACCAGTACTTC
TRBV27	NA	TRBJ1-1	many	CASSSYRKETEAFF	TGTGCCAGCAGTTCCTACCGGAAGGAGACTGAAGCTTTCTTT
TRBV14	NA	TRBJ2-5	few	CASSHTGHQYQETQYF	TGTGCCAGCAGCCACACGGGACACCAGTACCAAGAGACCCAGTACTTC